Given below is one T cell receptor (beta chain) in context. The data were taken from a study of identical twins. TCRdb re-called the 5' RACE reads with MiXCR, one entry per CDR3 protein. The sample carries around 1.7 million distinct CDR3 sequences, less than 40% recorded once. CDR1 is DFQATT and CDR2 is SNEGSKA in the germline V gene (reference sequence). This CDR3 has 15 amino acids. V was shortened by 6 bases and J by 4 bases, with 18 bases between the two germline ends. The TCR comes from a newborn girl in good health. The chain carries TRBV20-1 and TRBJ1-4, with D maybe TRBD1 (5 bases). What was sequenced was cord blood. CDR3 DNA: TGCAGTGCCCCAACCCGAGCAGGGAATAATGAAAAACTGTTTTTT. This encodes CSAPTRAGNNEKLFF.